Following are 15 T cell receptor beta chains from one sample sequenced in a study of blood T cell repertoires in COVID-19. This table comes from immunoSEQ multiplex PCR, and its TCRdb copy is limited to in-frame clones, with some not included. This table has roughly 81,000 clones, roughly 84% appearing once. The sequenced material came from peripheral blood. These receptors all stem from a woman of 80 years or more with COVID-19, enrolled during active disease.

This chain joins TRBV6-1 and TRBJ2-7; no reliable D call. V lost 8 bases and J lost 2, with 16 bases in between. Germline CDR1 is MNHNS and CDR2 is SASEGT. The CDR3 runs to 14 residues. The CDR3 reads CASGSPGKTYEQYF. DNA for the CDR3: TGTGCCAGCGGAAGTCCAGGAAAAACCTACGAGCAGTACTTC.

This sequence joins TRBV18 and TRBJ2-3, with unresolved D. Trimming cost V 2 bases and J 3 bases, with 12 bases left between them. Germline V lookup: CDR1 KGHSH, CDR2 LQKENI. The CDR3 spans 15 residues. The chain's CDR3 is CASSPAYSQTDTQYF. The CDR3 coding sequence is TGTGCCAGCTCACCAGCTTATTCACAAACAGATACGCAGTATTTT. Full variable domain (rest looked up from reference TRBV18 and TRBJ2-3): NAGVMQNPRHLVRRRGQEARLRCSPMKGHSHVYWYRQLPEEGLKFMVYLQKENIIDESGMPKERFSAEFPKEGPSILRIQQVVRGDSAAYFCASSPAYSQTDTQYFGPGTRLTVL.

The chain uses TRBV2 and TRBJ1-4; D uncertain. This CDR3 has 15 residues. Per germline, CDR1 SNHLY and CDR2 FYNNEI. Trimming took off 8 bases at V and 0 bases at J, with 13 bases between the two ends. The CDR3 protein is CASVSLGATNEKLFF. The CDR3 DNA reads as TGTGCCAGCGTGAGTTTGGGCGCAACTAATGAAAAACTGTTTTTT.

V usage is TRBV5-8 and J usage is TRBJ2-6; D uncertain. This CDR3 region has 15 residues. Per germline, CDR1 SGHTS and CDR2 YDEGEE. V was trimmed by 1 base and J by 1 base, leaving 6 bases between them. The CDR3 DNA reads TGTGCCAGCAGCTTGTACGGGTCTGGGGCCAACGTCCTGACTTTC. As protein: CASSLYGSGANVLTF.

The genes are TRBV5-1 and TRBJ2-2; 11 bases match TRBD2. V lost 5 bases and J lost 6; bases outside the gene matches: 15. Germline V lookup: CDR1 SGHRS, CDR2 YFSETQ. The CDR3 is made up of 18 amino acids. The CDR3 nucleotides read TGCGCCAGCAGTACAGCCTTGAGACTAGCGGGAATGGCCGGGGAGCTGTTTTTT. Its protein product is CASSTALRLAGMAGELFF.

The count of this clone is one. CDR3 nucleotides: TGTGCCAGCAGCTCCCAACGGTGGGCAGGGGTGGCTGAAGCTTTCTTT. This gives the protein CASSSQRWAGVAEAFF. This sequence joins TRBV9 and TRBJ1-1; the D gene is possibly TRBD1 (6 bases). Trimming cost V 4 bases and J 6 bases, with 22 bases left between them. Germline-derived CDR1 and CDR2 are SGDLS and YYNGEE. The CDR3 runs 16 residues.

V gene TRBV25-1 combines with J gene TRBJ2-3, with 9 nucleotides matching TRBD2. The V gene end was trimmed by 4 bases and the J gene end by 3 bases; junction bases not matched to a gene: 2. The length of the CDR3 is 14 residues. Germline assignment: CDR1 MGHDK and CDR2 SYGVNS. The CDR3 protein is CASSGTSETDTQYF. The CDR3, as DNA: TGTGCCAGCAGTGGGACTAGCGAGACAGATACGCAGTATTTT.

The CDR3 DNA is TGCGCCAGCAGCCCAGGGACAGGGGACTCCTACGAGCAGTACTTC. The encoded protein is CASSPGTGDSYEQYF. The chain joins TRBV5-1 to TRBJ2-7, with 10 positions matching TRBD1. The CDR3 contains 15 residues. V dropped 4 bases and J dropped 0; count of bases not matched to a gene: 4. Germline V gene lookup returns CDR1 SGHRS and CDR2 YFSETQ.

The rearrangement uses TRBV19 and TRBJ2-7; the D gene is possibly TRBD1 (7 bases). V was pared by 4 bases and J by 7 bases, with 20 bases between. The CDR3 loop spans 15 amino acids. Germline V gene lookup returns CDR1 LNHDA and CDR2 SQIVND (reference sequence). CDR3: CASSRGQRGGGEQYF. The CDR3 region has the DNA TGTGCCAGTAGTAGGGGACAGCGAGGAGGAGGGGAGCAGTACTTC.

To note about this clone: The identical CDR3 is also encoded by other nucleotide sequences in the sample. The gene calls are TRBV5-1 and TRBJ2-7; 9 nucleotides match TRBD1. The CDR3 has 14 residues. The V gene end was trimmed by 5 bases and the J gene end by 1 base; junction bases not matched to a gene: 4. CDR1 and CDR2 from the germline V gene are SGHRS and YFSETQ. Written as DNA, the CDR3 is TGCGCCAGCAGAGGACAGGGGTCGTCCTACGAGCAGTACTTC. Protein product: CASRGQGSSYEQYF.

The chain combines TRBV27 with TRBJ2-7; 9 bases align to TRBD2. Germline V gene lookup returns CDR1 MNHEY and CDR2 SMNVEV (reference sequence). The CDR3 consists of 14 residues. Germline trimming cut 5 bases from V and 5 bases from J; bases unmatched to any gene: 7. DNA for the CDR3: TGTGCCAGCAGTCTTCGGACTAGCGAGAACGAGCAGTACTTC. As protein: CASSLRTSENEQYF.

This clone has only one observation. The J gene is TRBJ2-7, the V gene TRBV18; the D is unclear. This CDR3 has 12 residues. Germline V lookup: CDR1 KGHSH, CDR2 LQKENI. Trimming took off 3 bases at V and 0 bases at J, with 3 bases between the two ends. This chain's CDR3 is CASSPSSYEQYF. CDR3 DNA sequence: TGTGCCAGCTCACCTAGCTCCTACGAGCAGTACTTC. The full variable domain, its missing parts supplied by reference TRBV18 and TRBJ2-7, is NAGVMQNPRHLVRRRGQEARLRCSPMKGHSHVYWYRQLPEEGLKFMVYLQKENIIDESGMPKERFSAEFPKEGPSILRIQQVVRGDSAAYFCASSPSSYEQYFGPGTRLTVT.

The chain links TRBV9 to TRBJ2-1, with D uncertain. The germline CDR1 and CDR2 sequences are SGDLS and YYNGEE. V gave up 3 bases and J gave up 4 bases, with 8 bases separating them. The CDR3 covers 13 residues. The CDR3 DNA sequence: TGTGCCAGCAGCGCTGACTCATACAATGAGCAGTTCTTC. Translation: CASSADSYNEQFF.

The chain couples TRBV20-1 to TRBJ2-3; 10 bases map to TRBD1. Germline-derived CDR1 and CDR2 are DFQATT and SNEGSKA (reference sequence). The CDR3 length is 15 residues. V lost 3 bases to trimming and J lost 1 base; unmatched junction nucleotides: 4. CDR3 nucleotides: TGCAGTGCTAGTTCCGGGACAGGGGGCACAGATACGCAGTATTTT. Its protein product is CSASSGTGGTDTQYF.

This sequence joins TRBV6-2 or TRBV6-3 and TRBJ1-4; 10 bases are a match to TRBD1. From germline, CDR1 is MNHEY and CDR2 SVGEGT. With 7 bases clipped from V and 8 bases from J, the junction kept 16 bases outside the gene matches. The CDR3 runs to 17 residues. The CDR3 spells CASNPGQGRTGGEKLFF. The DNA for the CDR3 is TGTGCCAGCAACCCGGGACAGGGGAGAACCGGGGGAGAAAAACTGTTTTTT.